This T cell receptor beta chain was sequenced during a study of vaccination effects on CD4 cells after COVID-19 (dated 2022 in TCRdb). About the study as a whole: In the ViraFEST assay, PBMC were stimulated with viral peptide pools, and TCR sequencing was then used to find antigen-specific CD4+ T cell clonotypes based on their expansion. Three convalescent patients were sampled early (day +14) and late (day +241, +227, +161 respectively) after vaccination. Across the study, the median time from the second dose to post-vaccine sampling was 72 days (range 14 to 241). Two million PBMC per well were cultured in IMDM with about 5% human AB serum, 10 IU/ml IL-2 and gentamicin, plus 10 ug/ml peptides. In both COVID-19 convalescent patients and infection-naive vaccine recipients, the study compared SARS-CoV-2 spike-specific CD4+ TCR repertoires from before mRNA vaccination with those from after it. Altogether, around 9 COVID-19 convalescent patients and a few SARS-CoV-2-naive healthy vaccine recipients made up the full study. In the study, cultures from other donors were sequenced using the Oncomine TCR Beta short-read assay on an Illumina iSeq 100. What the work shows at the level of the full study, not this receptor alone: Among convalescent patients, the spike-reactive repertoire after vaccination was made up mainly of new vaccine-induced clones that were largely distinct from the clones induced by infection. Limitations of the study were the small number of convalescent patients and the absence of early post-infection timepoints. At late post-vaccination timepoints, both infection-induced and vaccine-induced clones showed marked clonal contraction, consistent with waning T cell responses.

The CDR3 has 14 amino acids, counting the end cysteine and phenylalanine. Just CDR3 DNA is preserved here, 42 bases in frame from base 1. Trimming takes 0 bases from V and 2 bases from J, and the germline ends sit 8 bases apart. According to the germline V gene, CDR1 reads SGDLS and CDR2 reads YYNGEE. The receptor library was made with the immunoSEQ multiplex PCR assay. DNA from the CD4+ T cells that had been cultured and isolated underwent TCR beta CDR3 sequencing. In the source study's methods: Non-productive TCR sequences were discarded, and reads were trimmed to the CDR3 region, with only CDR3s of 7 or more amino acids retained. Antigen-specific clonotypes were identified with the MANAFEST web app by comparing expansion in peptide wells against reference cultures. To count as positive, a clone had to show expansion at FDR<0.05 compared with the reference and with all other wells, an odds ratio above 5, and a frequency above 0.1% in two replicate wells. Cross-reactive clonotypes were defined as significantly expanded in SARS-CoV-2 spike wells and in at least one common cold coronavirus spike condition. CDR3 similarity was assessed by Levenshtein distance using the stringdist R package, and unrooted trees were constructed with ape in R 3.6.1. Imported from immuneACCESS, the table was reduced by TCRdb to in-frame sequences with V and J called. These copies leave out some clones; in studies compared against another copy, an unresolved V gene accounts for under half, and the cause of the remainder is not known. That table is the source of V, J and clone size, and D and trimming were worked out from the DNA. Across this sample there are approximately 40,000 clones, with 76% seen only once. Of the sample, 3% to 4.5% is held by the ten largest clones.

Note on this clone: Its antigen remains undetermined. No much larger clone exists at a distance of one base, and base qualities are not known.

After around eleven days of culture, CD4+ T cells were isolated with the EasySep CD4+ T cell isolation kit. PCR-confirmed SARS-CoV-2 infection had occurred in convalescent patients between March and December 2020, before the Alpha, Beta and Delta variants emerged in the United States. Each participant got two doses of an mRNA SARS-CoV-2 vaccine, either BNT162b2 or mRNA-1273. On days 3 and 7, half of the culture medium was replaced with fresh IL-2-containing medium. Unless noted otherwise, every peptide stimulation condition was grown in triplicate wells. Using Ficoll-Paque Plus gradient centrifugation, PBMC were separated from whole blood and then either used fresh or cryopreserved at -140C. The QIAamp micro DNA kit was used to extract genomic DNA from the cultured CD4+ T cells.

The source of this sequence is a human donor who had a prior SARS-CoV-2 infection. Sequences were derived from CD4+ T cells from PBMCs cultured without peptide, sampled after COVID-19 vaccination. This sequence uses TRBV9 and TRBJ2-5; the D gene is possibly TRBD1, with 5 bases matching. The CDR3 has the sequence CASSVGREQETQYF. The DNA is TGTGCCAGCAGCGTAGGCAGGGAACAAGAGACCCAGTACTTC.